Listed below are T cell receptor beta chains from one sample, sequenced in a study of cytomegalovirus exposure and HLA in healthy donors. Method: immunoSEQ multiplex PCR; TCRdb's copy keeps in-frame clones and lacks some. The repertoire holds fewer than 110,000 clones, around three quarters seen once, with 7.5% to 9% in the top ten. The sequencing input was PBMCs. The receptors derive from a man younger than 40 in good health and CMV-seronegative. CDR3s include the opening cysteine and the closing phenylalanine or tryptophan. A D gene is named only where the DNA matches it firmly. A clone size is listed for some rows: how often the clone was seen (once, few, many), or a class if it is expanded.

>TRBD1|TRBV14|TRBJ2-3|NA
TGTGCCAGCAGCCAAGATATCGGACAGGGCACAGATACGCAGTATTTT
CASSQDIGQGTDTQYF
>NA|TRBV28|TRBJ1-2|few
TGTGCCAGCAGCCTCTACAGTGTCGACTATGGCTACACCTTC
CASSLYSVDYGYTF
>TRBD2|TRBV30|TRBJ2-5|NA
TGTGCCTGGAGTCTAGCGGGAGTGGAAGAGACCCAGTACTTC
CAWSLAGVEETQYF
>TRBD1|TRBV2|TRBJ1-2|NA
TGTGCCAGCAGTGAAAGGGGCAGGGGGTCGGTAGGTGGCTACACCTTC
CASSERGRGSVGGYTF
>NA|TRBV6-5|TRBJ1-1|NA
TGTGCCAGCAGCCCCGCGGCCGCCTATGAAGCTTTCTTT
CASSPAAAYEAFF
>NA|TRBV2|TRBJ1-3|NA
TGTGCCAGCAGTGAAGGCAGGGCTGGAAACACCATATATTTT
CASSEGRAGNTIYF
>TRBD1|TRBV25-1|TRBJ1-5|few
TGTGCCAGCAGTGCGGACAGGGGGCCCAATCAGCCCCAGCATTTT
CASSADRGPNQPQHF
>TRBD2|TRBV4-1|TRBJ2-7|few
TGCGCCAGCAGCCCCAGGACTAGCGGGGGATCCTACGAGCAGTACTTC
CASSPRTSGGSYEQYF
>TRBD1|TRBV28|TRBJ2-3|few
TGTGCCAGCAGCTCGGGGGACAGGTGGTTAGATACGCAGTATTTT
CASSSGDRWLDTQYF
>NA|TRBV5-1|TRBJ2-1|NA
TGCGCCAGCAGCTTGGGGGGAGTAGGTATGGATGAGCAGTTCTTC
CASSLGGVGMDEQFF
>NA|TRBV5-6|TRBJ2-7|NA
TGTGCCAGCAGCTTGGACGGGCTACGGGGCTACGAGCAGTACTTC
CASSLDGLRGYEQYF
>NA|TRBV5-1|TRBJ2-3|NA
TGCGCCAGCAGCTTGGACAGGGTTACAGATACGCAGTATTTT
CASSLDRVTDTQYF
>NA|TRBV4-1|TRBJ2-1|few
TGCGCCAGCAGCCCACAGAGGGCGGGTTACAATGAGCAGTTCTTC
CASSPQRAGYNEQFF
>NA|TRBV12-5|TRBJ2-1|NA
TGTGCTAGTGGTTTCTCCCCAGAGGGCGGGTTTGAGAGGTTCTTC
CASGFSPEGGFERFF
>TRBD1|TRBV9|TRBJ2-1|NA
TGTGCCAGCAGCGCGGACAGGGGACTCAATGAGCAGTTCTTC
CASSADRGLNEQFF
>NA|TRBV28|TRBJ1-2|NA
TGTGCCAGCAGACCACAGGGAGACTATGGCTACACCTTC
CASRPQGDYGYTF
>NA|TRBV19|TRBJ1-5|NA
TGTGCCAGTAGTCGACAGCCCAATCAGCCCCAGCATTTT
CASSRQPNQPQHF
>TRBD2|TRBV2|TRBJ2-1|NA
TGTGCCAGCAAGCAGGGACTAGCCCACAATGAGCAGTTCTTC
CASKQGLAHNEQFF
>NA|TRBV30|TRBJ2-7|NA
TGTGCCTGGAACTTCGGGGGAGGGGGGTACGAGCAGTACTTC
CAWNFGGGGYEQYF
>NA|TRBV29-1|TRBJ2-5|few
TGCAGCGTTGAGATTAGCTCCCAAGAGACCCAGTACTTC
CSVEISSQETQYF
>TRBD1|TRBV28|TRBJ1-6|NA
TGTGCCAGCGATACGGCAGGGGGGTTTCTAAATTCACCCCTCCACTTT
CASDTAGGFLNSPLHF
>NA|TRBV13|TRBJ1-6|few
TGTGCCAGCAGTTACCTCGTGGGGGCGGAATCACCCCTCCACTTT
CASSYLVGAESPLHF
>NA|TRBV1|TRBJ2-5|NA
TGCACCAGCAGCCCATCGGAGGGAGGGTACCAAGAGACCCAGTACTTC
CTSSPSEGGYQETQYF
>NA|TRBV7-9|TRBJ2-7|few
TGTGCCAGCAGCTTAGCGGGAGCTTCTCTGACCTCCTACGAGCAGTACTTC
CASSLAGASLTSYEQYF
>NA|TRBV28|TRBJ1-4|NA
TGTGCCAGCAGTTTACTTCCCGGGCAGGGAAGGGAAAAACTGTTTTTT
CASSLLPGQGREKLFF
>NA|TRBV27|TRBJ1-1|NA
TGTGCCAGCAGTTTGCAGGGAGGGTATCATAGAGCTTTCTTT
CASSLQGGYHRAFF
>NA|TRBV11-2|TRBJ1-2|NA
TGTGCCAGCAGCCACGGGGGTACTGGCTACACCTTC
CASSHGGTGYTF
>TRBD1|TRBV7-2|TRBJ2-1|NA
TGTGCCAGCAGCTCAACAGGGGGCCGATTCAATGAGCAGTTCTTC
CASSSTGGRFNEQFF
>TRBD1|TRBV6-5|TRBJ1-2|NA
TGTGCCAGCAGAGGACAGGTCGTTAACTATGGCTACACCTTC
CASRGQVVNYGYTF
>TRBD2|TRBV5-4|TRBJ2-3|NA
TGTGCCAGCAGCTTGAGGCGGGAGGGGGGACGGACGCAGTATTTT
CASSLRREGGRTQYF
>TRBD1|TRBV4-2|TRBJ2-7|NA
TGTGCCAGCAGCCACCGACCGGGACAGGGGCTCTACGAGCAGTACTTC
CASSHRPGQGLYEQYF